This T cell receptor beta chain comes out of a study of cytomegalovirus exposure and HLA in healthy donors. The PCR had 60 Vbeta and 13 Jbeta primers. Original handling: In a later analysis, of 79 million or so unique beta chains, 9 million to 11 million appeared in at least two donors. Assay: immunoSEQ multiplex PCR; the TCRdb copy retains only in-frame clones and omits some. Clonal size and the V and J genes are those of that table, whereas D and trimming came from the DNA. This sample has roughly 160,000 clones, with about 77% found just once. A note on this clone: Antigen unknown.

Healthy people donating bone marrow made up the donors. Study results and caveats: What a later analysis reportedly showed was that an Asian-associated ancestry cluster had fewer N-insertions than the roughly 700-donor mean. Being productive about 87% or about 30% of the time was typical of most TCR beta V segments in an earlier analysis.

The CDR3 runs to 16 residues. The ends were cut back, 3 bases at V and 4 bases at J, with 18 bases in the middle. Germline V gene lookup returns CDR1 MNHEY and CDR2 SVGAGI. The source of this sequence is a woman aged 45-60 years in good health and CMV-seronegative. The sample taken for sequencing was PBMCs. The chain is built from TRBV6-5 and TRBJ1-2; maybe TRBD1 (5 bases). CDR3 sequence (DNA): TGTGCCAGCAGTTATAGCCCGGGGCAGGGAGGCTATGGCTACACCTTC. As protein: CASSYSPGQGGYGYTF.